A single sample gave rise to the 20 T cell receptor beta chains below, sequenced in a study of cytomegalovirus exposure and HLA in healthy donors. Primers for the PCR totalled 60 Vbeta and 13 Jbeta. The assay was immunoSEQ multiplex PCR, and TCRdb's table has in-frame clones only and misses some. The sample lists 150,000 to 200,000 clones, over 60% occurring once. The sequencing sample was made of PBMCs. The receptors originated from a woman under 40 in good health and CMV-seronegative.

The chain links TRBV14 to TRBJ1-6; 9 bases fit TRBD1. The germline CDR1 and CDR2 sequences are SGHDN and FVKESK. The CDR3 runs 15 residues. The V and J ends lost 2 bases and 10 bases, in that order; junction bases with no gene match: 6. Here the CDR3 reads CASSQFTGGASPLHF. CDR3 nucleotides: TGTGCCAGCAGCCAATTCACAGGGGGCGCCTCACCCCTCCACTTT.

The chain couples TRBV7-2 to TRBJ2-7, with D possibly being TRBD1 (5 bases). Deletions cut 3 bases from V and 5 bases from J, with 17 bases between. In germline, CDR1 is SGHTA, CDR2 FQGNSA. The CDR3 spans 15 residues. The CDR3 region is CASSFRAFSGNEQYF. The CDR3 DNA is TGTGCCAGCAGCTTCAGGGCCTTCTCGGGCAACGAGCAGTACTTC.

The V call is TRBV12-5, the J call TRBJ2-2, with 7 bases matching TRBD2. The germline CDR1 and CDR2 sequences are LGHNT and FRNRAP. The CDR3 runs 17 residues. Losses at the gene ends were 1 base for V and 3 bases for J; bases not matched to a gene: 8. DNA of the CDR3: TGTGCTAGTGGTTTGGCGAAGGTCCGGGGGGACACCGGGGAGCTGTTTTTT. It encodes CASGLAKVRGDTGELFF.

For the CDR3, the DNA is TGTGCCAGCAGCTTAGCGCGGGGGACTCTTGGTGCAACTAATGAAAAACTGTTTTTT. Residues: CASSLARGTLGATNEKLFF. The chain recombines TRBV7-9 with TRBJ1-4, with D possibly matching TRBD1 (5 bases). V lost 0 bases, J lost 0 bases, and 17 bases lay in between. The CDR3 has 19 amino acids. CDR1 and CDR2 from the germline V gene are SEHNR and FQNEAQ (reference sequence).

V is TRBV7-4 and J is TRBJ2-5; 7 bases match TRBD2. Unmatched junction bases numbered 10, after V lost 2 bases and J lost 4 bases. This CDR3 region has 16 residues. Germline V gene sequence: CDR1 SGHVT, CDR2 SQSDAQ. The CDR3 region has the DNA TGTGCCAGCAGCTTATCGGGGGGAGCGCCCCCAGAGACCCAGTACTTC. Its translation is CASSLSGGAPPETQYF.

The genes are TRBV28 and TRBJ1-4, with D tentatively TRBD1 (6 bases). The germline CDR1 and CDR2 sequences are MDHEN and SYDVKM. CDR3 size: 16 residues. V gave up 8 bases and J gave up 4 bases, with 20 bases separating them. CDR3 in amino acids: CASSLGGARSNEKLFF. In DNA, the CDR3 is TGTGCCAGCTCCCTGGGGGGGGCCAGGAGTAATGAAAAACTGTTTTTT.

The genes are TRBV6-5 and TRBJ2-3; no reliable D call. This CDR3 is built from 11 residues. CDR1 MNHEY and CDR2 SVGAGI come from the germline V gene. The V end lost 3 bases, the J end lost 6 bases, and 4 bases lay between the germline ends. Here the CDR3 reads CASSYIDTQYF. In nucleotides, the CDR3 is TGTGCCAGCAGTTATATCGATACGCAGTATTTT.

Regarding this clone: An end of the junction does not agree with germline; a read error may underlie this. V and J are TRBV6-1 and TRBJ2-5; 9 bases map to TRBD2. The J call is uncertain, as TRBJ2-7 better fits the DNA end. Germline V gives CDR1 MNHNS, CDR2 SASEGT. The length of the CDR3 is 16 residues. The CDR3 nucleotides read TGTGCCAGCACTGAACAAGCGGGGGGCGTTACCTACGAGCAGTACTTC. Its translation is CASTEQAGGVTYEQYF.

This clone was picked up a small number of times. This chain joins TRBV6-5 and TRBJ2-7, with 10 bases that match TRBD2. Per the germline V gene, CDR1 is MNHEY and CDR2 is SVGAGI. The CDR3 consists of 14 residues. After removal of 5 bases from V and 4 bases from J, the junction contained 5 bases not matched to a gene. CDR3 sequence reads: CASSTSGTYYEQYF. CDR3 DNA sequence: TGTGCCAGCAGTACTAGCGGGACTTATTACGAGCAGTACTTC.

This clone was observed at least ten times. The chain links TRBV6-1 to TRBJ2-7, with a possible D match to TRBD1 (6 bases). Trimming took off 2 bases at V and 3 bases at J, with 14 bases between the two ends. Germline-derived CDR1 and CDR2 are MNHNS and SASEGT. This CDR3 spans 15 amino acids. CDR3 in amino acids: CASSERWTEHYEQYF. DNA of the CDR3: TGTGCCAGCAGTGAAAGATGGACAGAGCACTACGAGCAGTACTTC.

This chain uses TRBV7-3 with TRBJ1-2; unclear D gene. In germline, CDR1 is SGHTA, CDR2 FQGTGA. CDR3 size: 16 residues. The ends were cut back, 5 bases at V and 2 bases at J, with 18 bases in the middle. The CDR3, as DNA: TGTGCCAGCAGCGCTCAAACCCCGGGTCTCAACTATGGCTACACCTTC. Translating it yields CASSAQTPGLNYGYTF.

This rearrangement joins TRBV6-6 to TRBJ2-7; TRBD1 aligns across 8 bases. From germline, CDR1 is MNHNY and CDR2 SVGAGI (reference sequence). There are 13 residues in the CDR3. J lost 2 bases, V lost 10 bases, and 7 bases had no gene match. CDR3 DNA: TGTGCCACCCGGCACAGGGGGACCTACGAGCAGTACTTC. Its protein is CATRHRGTYEQYF.

The J gene is TRBJ2-1, the V gene TRBV12-5, with D perhaps matching TRBD2 (6 bases). The germline V gene has CDR1 LGHNT and CDR2 FRNRAP. V was pared by 7 bases and J by 7 bases, with 20 bases between. This CDR3 spans 15 amino acids. The CDR3 DNA reads as TGTGCTAGTGAGCTTCGACTAGTGGGGGTTAATGAGCAGTTCTTC. Its protein is CASELRLVGVNEQFF. The entire variable domain, with the rest obtained from reference TRBV12-5 and TRBJ2-1, is as follows: DARVTQTPRHKVTEMGQEVTMRCQPILGHNTVFWYRQTMMQGLELLAYFRNRAPLDDSGMPKDRFSAEMPDATLATLKIQPSEPRDSAVYFCASELRLVGVNEQFFGPGTRLTVL.

The chain has TRBV6-5 and TRBJ2-1; D call uncertain. V was clipped by 6 bases and J by 9 bases, with 18 bases between them. CDR1 is MNHEY and CDR2 is SVGAGI in the germline V gene. This CDR3 contains 14 residues. The CDR3 DNA is TGTGCCAGCAGCCCTTTGGCCGGATCGGGTGAGCAGTTCTTC. Its protein product is CASSPLAGSGEQFF.

The gene calls are TRBV6-5 and TRBJ1-2; 8 bases agree with TRBD1. J was trimmed by 5 bases and V by 3 bases; bases with no gene match: 5. Germline V gene sequence: CDR1 MNHEY, CDR2 SVGAGI. The CDR3 runs to 14 residues. The CDR3 sequence: CASSYQGAIYGYTF. In nucleotides, the CDR3 is TGTGCCAGCAGTTATCAGGGGGCCATTTATGGCTACACCTTC.

The chain recombines TRBV5-1 with TRBJ2-3; 10 bases line up with TRBD1. The CDR3 length is 14 residues. The germline V gene encodes CDR1 SGHRS and CDR2 YFSETQ. Trimming at V came to 4 bases and at J to 8 bases, leaving 7 bases not matched to a gene. The CDR3 here is CASSDRDRGGTQYF. In DNA form, the CDR3 reads TGCGCCAGCAGCGACCGGGACAGGGGTGGTACGCAGTATTTT.

This clone appeared once. The rearrangement links TRBV7-6 to TRBJ1-2; the match to TRBD1 covers 8 bases. The V and J ends lost 2 bases and 8 bases, in that order; junction bases with no gene match: 10. Germline V lookup: CDR1 SGHVS, CDR2 FNYEAQ. This CDR3 is 15 amino acids long. The CDR3 sequence is CASSLLPDRAAGYTF. The CDR3 region has the DNA TGTGCCAGCAGCTTATTACCGGACAGGGCGGCGGGCTACACCTTC.

The rearrangement joins TRBV4-1 to TRBJ2-3; 9 bases map to TRBD2. CDR3 length: 16 residues. Germline CDR1 reads MGHRA; CDR2 reads YSYEKL. With V trimmed by 4 bases and J by 1 base, 6 bases remained unmatched. Here the CDR3 reads CASSLDRLAGTDTQYF. Here the CDR3 DNA reads TGCGCCAGCAGCCTCGACCGACTAGCGGGCACAGATACGCAGTATTTT.

The chain is built from TRBV25-1 and TRBJ2-7; tentatively, D is TRBD2 (6 bases). The germline CDR1 and CDR2 sequences are MGHDK and SYGVNS. The ends were cut back, 4 bases at V and 7 bases at J, with 14 bases in the middle. The CDR3 runs to 13 residues. This CDR3 is CASSGLAADEQYF. The CDR3, as DNA: TGTGCCAGCAGTGGCTTAGCGGCGGATGAGCAGTACTTC.

This clone was seen only a few times. The rearrangement uses TRBV2 and TRBJ2-1, with 10 bases matching TRBD2. Per germline, CDR1 SNHLY and CDR2 FYNNEI. The CDR3 sequence is 14 residues long. V trimming: 8 bases; J trimming: 7 bases; junction bases outside the gene matches: 8. The CDR3 spells CASLLAGAGNEQFF. CDR3 sequence (DNA): TGTGCCAGCCTGCTAGCGGGAGCTGGGAATGAGCAGTTCTTC.